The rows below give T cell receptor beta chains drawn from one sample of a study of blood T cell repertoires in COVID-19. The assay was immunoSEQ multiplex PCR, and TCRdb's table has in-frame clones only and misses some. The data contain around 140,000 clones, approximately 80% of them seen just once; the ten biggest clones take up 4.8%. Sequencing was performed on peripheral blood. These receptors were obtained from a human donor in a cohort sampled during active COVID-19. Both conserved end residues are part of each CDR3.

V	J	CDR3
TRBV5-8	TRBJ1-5	CASSRVMSVNGGPQHF
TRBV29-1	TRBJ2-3	CSADLQGLTDTQYF
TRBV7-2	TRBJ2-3	CASSPSGRGSTDTQYF
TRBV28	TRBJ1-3	CASSLGGTGNTIYF
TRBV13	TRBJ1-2	CASSRMQGSGGYTF
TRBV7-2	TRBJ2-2	CASSLDLAGGFFGELFF
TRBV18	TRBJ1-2	CASSLQGASNYGYTF
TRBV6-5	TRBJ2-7	CASRKIQGYEQYF
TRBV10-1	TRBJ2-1	CASSDTYGRGLAGGNEQFF
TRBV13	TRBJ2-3	CASSLGTSGGATDTQYF
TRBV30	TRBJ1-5	CAWSLTRTGSRSNQPQHF
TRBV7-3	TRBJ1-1	CASSTGQGDTEAFF
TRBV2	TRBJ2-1	CASSAGTHSEDNEQFF
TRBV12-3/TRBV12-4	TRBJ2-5	CAGSQGIQETQYF
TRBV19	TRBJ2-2	CATLVAGGNTGELFF
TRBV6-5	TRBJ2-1	CASRGTDRANEQFF
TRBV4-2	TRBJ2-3	CASSQEEGGPVNTQYF
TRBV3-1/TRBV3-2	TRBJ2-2	CASSQDYRGENTGELFF
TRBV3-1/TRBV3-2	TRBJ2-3	CASSQSTSSTDTQYF
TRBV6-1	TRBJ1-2	CASSEARGNYGYTF
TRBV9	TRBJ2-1	CASSAQTYNEQFF
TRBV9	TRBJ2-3	CASSAQDTQYF
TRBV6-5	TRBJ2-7	CASRTGTPPYEQYF
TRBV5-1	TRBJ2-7	CASSLAATISEQYF
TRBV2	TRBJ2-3	CASKGTVGTDTQYF
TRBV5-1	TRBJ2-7	CASSLAGLAGSYEQYF
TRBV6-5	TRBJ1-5	CASSPDRAGQPQHF
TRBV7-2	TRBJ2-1	CASSLYRENEQFF
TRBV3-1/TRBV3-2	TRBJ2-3	CASSQDPGLAGERDTQYF
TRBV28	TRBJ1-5	CASSFWEGDQPQHF
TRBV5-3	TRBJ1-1	CARSLALGPRGTEAFF
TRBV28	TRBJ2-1	CASSSLLAGSYNEQFF
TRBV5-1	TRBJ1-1	CASSLDSSNTEAFF
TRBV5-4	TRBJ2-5	CASSWGSGGGETQYF
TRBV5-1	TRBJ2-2	CASSLAPGGTGELFF
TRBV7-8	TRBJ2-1	CASSLRDSGYRNEQFF
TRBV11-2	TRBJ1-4	CASSLRRGGEKLFF
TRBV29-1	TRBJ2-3	CSVEPGTSGPADTQYF
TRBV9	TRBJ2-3	CASSVDEGSSTDTQYF
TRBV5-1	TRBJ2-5	CASSPVGGVPGETQYF
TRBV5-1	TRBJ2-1	CASSLWTGVEGEQFF
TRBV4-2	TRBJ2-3	CASSRRGGETDTQYF
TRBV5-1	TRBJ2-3	CASTGGTSTDTQYF
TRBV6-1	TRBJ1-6	CASSEMRGINSPLHF
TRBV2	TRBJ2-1	CASSEALGLAGDEQFF
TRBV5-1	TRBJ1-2	CASSQDRAVDGYTF
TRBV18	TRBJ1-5	CASSPGQGEQPQHF
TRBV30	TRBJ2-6	CACRQGKIPGANVLTF
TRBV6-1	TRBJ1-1	CASSERENTEAFF
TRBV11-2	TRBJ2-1	CASSAGGPYYNEQFF
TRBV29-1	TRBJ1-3	CSVSIWGKSTGNTIYF
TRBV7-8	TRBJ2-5	CASSTLPSRGFVETQYF